One sample yielded the 16 T cell receptor beta chains listed below, sequenced in a study of shared clonotypes between healthy human individuals. The data were produced by immunoSEQ multiplex PCR, yet TCRdb's version contains in-frame clones alone and is incomplete. The table records some 2,500,000 clones, roughly 92% of them present only once. Sequenced material: naive CD4+ T cells from PBMCs. Subset specified: CD45RA+ positively selected. The receptors here all came from a man aged 18 to 35 in good health. Some clones in this sample may be carry-over from other donors' samples.

The CDR3 loop reads CASRGNRGRGTEAFF. CDR3 in DNA: TGTGCCAGCAGAGGCAACAGGGGGAGGGGCACTGAAGCTTTCTTT. The chain employs TRBV6-1 and TRBJ1-1; 8 nucleotides align to TRBD1. The CDR3 covers 15 residues. V shed 6 bases and J 4 bases; nucleotides not matched to a gene: 10. Germline-derived CDR1 and CDR2 are MNHNS and SASEGT.

The chain carries TRBV30 and TRBJ2-1, with TRBD2 as a possible D gene (5 bases). The CDR3 covers 14 residues. The germline CDR1 and CDR2 sequences are GTSNPN and SVGIG (reference sequence). Trimming removed 2 bases from V and 7 bases from J, with 15 bases in between. CDR3 DNA sequence: TGTGCCTGGAGTCTTGGACTGGCCGCAAATGAGCAGTTCTTC. Its protein is CAWSLGLAANEQFF.

The rearrangement links TRBV30 to TRBJ1-6, with 10 positions matching TRBD1. V shed 6 bases, J shed 8 bases, and the junction held 7 bases outside the gene matches. The CDR3 length is 14 residues. Germline V gene data show CDR1 as GTSNPN and CDR2 as SVGIG (reference sequence). CDR3 DNA sequence: TGTGCCTGCCTCCCCGGGACAGGGGATTCACCCCTCCACTTT. This gives the protein CACLPGTGDSPLHF.

The CDR3 here is CASSLGRGIPFF. The CDR3 bases are TGTGCCAGCAGCTTAGGGAGGGGGATACCTTTCTTT. The chain joins TRBV7-2 to TRBJ1-1, with a possible D match to TRBD1 (6 bases). Germline V lookup: CDR1 SGHTA, CDR2 FQGNSA. The CDR3 has 12 amino acids. V lost 1 base, J lost 12 bases, and 12 bases lay in between.

J is TRBJ2-7 and V is TRBV10-1, with D unresolved. Trimming removed 3 bases at V and 2 bases at J, with 11 bases between. The CDR3 length is 14 residues. Looked up from germline, CDR1 is WNHNN and CDR2 is SYGVQD (reference sequence). Here the CDR3 DNA reads TGCGCCAGCAGTGATCAGAAAAGACCCTACGAGCAGTACTTC. It is translated as CASSDQKRPYEQYF.

This chain connects TRBV5-1 to TRBJ2-3; tentative D call: TRBD1 (5 bases). V was shortened by 2 bases and J by 3 bases, with 13 bases between the two germline ends. Per the germline V gene, CDR1 is SGHRS and CDR2 is YFSETQ. This CDR3 has 15 residues. CDR3: CASSFGQPPTDTQYF. The CDR3 region has the DNA TGCGCCAGCAGCTTCGGACAACCACCGACAGATACGCAGTATTTT.

As DNA, the CDR3 is TGTGCCAGCACCTTCCAACCTACAGGGATACCAACTAATGAAAAACTGTTTTTT. Its protein product is CASTFQPTGIPTNEKLFF. The gene calls are TRBV5-8 and TRBJ1-4; weak D call: TRBD1 (6 bases). CDR3 size: 18 residues. V was cut by 6 bases and J by 0 bases, with 21 bases left in between. Per the germline V gene, CDR1 is SGHTS and CDR2 is YDEGEE.

Only a few counts were recorded for this clone. The chain employs TRBV5-1 and TRBJ2-1; no definite D call. Trimming pared 1 base from V and 8 bases from J, leaving 16 bases between. CDR3 size: 15 residues. Germline V gives CDR1 SGHRS, CDR2 YFSETQ. The CDR3 here is CASSLPVRPVDEQFF. Here the CDR3 DNA reads TGCGCCAGCAGCTTGCCGGTTCGTCCCGTTGATGAGCAGTTCTTC.

The chain is built from TRBV29-1 and TRBJ1-4, with 7 bases fitting TRBD1. Germline CDR1 SQVTM, CDR2 ANQGSEA. The CDR3 sequence is 14 residues long. The junction had 9 bases not matched to a gene; V was cut back by 4 bases and J by 7 bases. The CDR3 region has the DNA TGCAGCGTTGCCCCTGACAGGGCGACTGAAAAACTGTTTTTT. Its protein is CSVAPDRATEKLFF.

The chain uses TRBV2 and TRBJ2-7, with TRBD1 matching 8 bases. Germline V gene lookup returns CDR1 SNHLY and CDR2 FYNNEI. Germline trimming cut 7 bases from V and 6 bases from J; bases unmatched to any gene: 11. CDR3 length: 14 residues. In DNA form, the CDR3 reads TGTGCCAGCAACCTACAGGGGGGAGCGGGCGAGCAGTACTTC. Translated, it gives CASNLQGGAGEQYF.

On this clone itself: The sample carries other DNA sequences with the same CDR3. The chain combines TRBV7-9 with TRBJ1-1; 7 positions agree with TRBD1. V shed 2 bases and J 0 bases; nucleotides not matched to a gene: 0. Germline values: CDR1 SEHNR, CDR2 FQNEAQ (reference sequence). The CDR3 loop spans 14 amino acids. CDR3 sequence reads: CASSLQGVNTEAFF. The CDR3 bases are TGTGCCAGCAGCTTACAGGGGGTGAACACTGAAGCTTTCTTT.

The rearrangement links TRBV19 to TRBJ1-5, with 7 nucleotides matching TRBD1. This CDR3 has 16 amino acids. The V gene end was trimmed by 10 bases and the J gene end by 6 bases; junction bases not matched to a gene: 18. CDR1 and CDR2 from the germline V gene are LNHDA and SQIVND (reference sequence). The CDR3 loop is CATDAGVTGFFQPQHF. Here the CDR3 DNA reads TGTGCCACCGACGCCGGGGTGACAGGGTTTTTTCAGCCCCAGCATTTT. Drawing the rest from reference TRBV19 and TRBJ1-5, the complete variable domain is DGGITQSPKYLFRKEGQNVTLSCEQNLNHDAMYWYRQDPGQGLRLIYYSQIVNDFQKGDIAEGYSVSREKKESFPLTVTSAQKNPTAFYLCATDAGVTGFFQPQHFGDGTRLSIL.

The table lists this clone with a few counts. The sample has other DNA sequences that encode this CDR3 too. The chain uses TRBV18 and TRBJ1-4; 9 nucleotides align to TRBD1. The CDR3 runs to 14 residues. The germline V gene encodes CDR1 KGHSH and CDR2 LQKENI. With V trimmed by 6 bases and J by 8 bases, 7 bases remained unmatched. This chain's CDR3 is CASSPGTGYEKLFF. CDR3 coding DNA: TGTGCCAGCTCTCCAGGGACAGGGTACGAAAAACTGTTTTTT.

For this clone: This sample also contains other DNA sequences that code for the same CDR3. This sequence joins TRBV9 and TRBJ2-1; maybe TRBD2 (6 bases). V lost 0 bases, J lost 7 bases, and 8 bases lay in between. Germline CDR1 SGDLS, CDR2 YYNGEE. CDR3 length: 13 residues. DNA for the CDR3: TGTGCCAGCAGCGTAGCTGGGGGGAATGAGCAGTTCTTC. Its protein is CASSVAGGNEQFF.

As to this clone: Distinct nucleotide sequences in the sample also encode this CDR3. This chain connects TRBV6-5 to TRBJ2-7; 9 bases fit TRBD2. With V trimmed by 0 bases and J by 0 bases, 0 bases remained unmatched. This CDR3 has 15 amino acids. Germline lookup yields CDR1 MNHEY and CDR2 SVGAGI. CDR3 sequence: CASSYSLAGSYEQYF. The CDR3 DNA reads as TGTGCCAGCAGTTACTCACTAGCGGGCTCCTACGAGCAGTACTTC.

The chain links TRBV7-9 to TRBJ1-1, with 10 bases fitting TRBD1. This CDR3 is 16 amino acids long. Germline assignment: CDR1 SEHNR and CDR2 FQNEAQ (reference sequence). V shed 5 bases and J 3 bases; nucleotides not matched to a gene: 9. CDR3 amino acids: CASSLWTGGKDTEAFF. The CDR3 DNA follows: TGTGCCAGCAGCCTGTGGACAGGGGGTAAGGACACTGAAGCTTTCTTT.